This T cell receptor beta chain was captured by sequencing in a study of cytomegalovirus exposure and HLA in healthy donors (dated by TCRdb to the late 2010s). Looking at the study overall: The 650 to 750 repertoires of the first cohort and the roughly 120 validation repertoires were produced on the same platform, according to a later analysis. The study was designed to test whether signatures of past pathogen exposure could be identified by cataloging public T cell receptors. The study combined high-throughput TCR immunosequencing, statistical association of individual TCRs with disease status, and machine learning to predict cytomegalovirus infection status. Besides the first cohort of some 670 subjects, a separate validation cohort made up of roughly 120 different subjects was used. Broad study findings and their caveats: The validation cohort had no HLA typing available for a later analysis, so co-occurrence within that cohort was assessed over all 120 or so repertoires. Subsequent analysis determined that TCRs grouped into clusters in the first cohort also showed a tendency toward co-occurrence across the roughly 130 validation repertoires, and 94% of cluster scores exceeded 0. The study listed 164 TCR beta chains as associated with cytomegalovirus. The classifier was reported to diagnose cytomegalovirus status with high specificity and sensitivity in both the original cohort and the validation cohort. The authors suggested that the approach could potentially be generalized to other disease states and immunological phenotypes. A few of the identified cytomegalovirus-associated TCR beta chains were confirmed in vitro to be specific for cytomegalovirus antigens. Across donors, most TCR sequences were observed very rarely, whereas some public TCRs were present in many individuals.

In the case of this clone: Its binding antigen is unknown. No qualities accompany the bases; no much larger clone lies one base away.

The library was built by means of the immunoSEQ multiplex PCR assay. The original methods were these. A statistical classification framework was built for diagnosing cytomegalovirus status from the catalog of TCR beta chain sequences. The table was pulled from immuneACCESS by TCRdb, which kept in-frame rearrangements only. Such tables lose some clones; where checked, under half of the loss comes from unresolved V genes, and the rest has no known cause. For V, J and clone size, that table is used; D and trimming come from the DNA. The sample records fewer than 200,000 clones, 80% to 90% of which are singletons. The top ten hold around 2.1% of the sample. Separate from the approximately 670-subject first cohort, the validation cohort of about 120 subjects was the group to which the donors belonged. For CDR1 and CDR2, the germline V gene lists SNHLY and FYNNEI. At the junction V is shortened by 7 bases and J by 8 bases, with 11 bases in between. The CDR3 contains 12 residues, cysteine and phenylalanine counted. CDR3 DNA is the only sequence kept; it has 36 bases, read in frame from the first base.

This receptor was taken from a woman younger than 35 in good health and CMV-seronegative. Sequenced material: PBMCs. The chain is assembled from TRBV2 and TRBJ1-4; too little of a D gene remains to name it. The CDR3 region reads CASMKVEEKLFF. DNA sequence: TGTGCCAGCATGAAGGTGGAGGAAAAACTGTTTTTT.